The source of this TCR beta chain is a study of cytomegalovirus exposure and HLA in healthy donors. On the study more broadly: Within an early data release were 80 million to 90 million unique TCRs drawn from HLA-typed donors. General study results and limits: Across donors, sequencing depth was assumed by presence/absence analyses to be roughly uniform. Using a false discovery rate of 0.05, a later analysis showed that approximately 18,000 TCR beta sequences were associated with HLA alleles. Owing to their indistinguishability, certain V segments, notably TRBV6-2 and TRBV6-3, were excluded.

J was trimmed by 2 bases and V by 0 bases; bases with no gene match: 6. The CDR3 is 16 residues long. The germline gives CDR1 SGHRS, CDR2 YFSETQ. The study ran its PCR with 60 Vbeta and 13 Jbeta primers. Here immunoSEQ multiplex PCR was the method, and the copy in TCRdb shows in-frame clones only, minus some. The table shows fewer than 250,000 clones, with 79% occurring only once. A remark on this clone: What it recognizes is unknown.

Material for sequencing was PBMCs. This TCR derives from a woman aged 18-29 years in good health and CMV-seronegative. This chain joins TRBV5-1 and TRBJ2-3; the match to TRBD2 covers 7 bases. The CDR3 here is CASSLASGINTDTQYF. In nucleotides, the CDR3 is TGCGCCAGCAGCTTGGCTAGCGGTATAAACACAGATACGCAGTATTTT.